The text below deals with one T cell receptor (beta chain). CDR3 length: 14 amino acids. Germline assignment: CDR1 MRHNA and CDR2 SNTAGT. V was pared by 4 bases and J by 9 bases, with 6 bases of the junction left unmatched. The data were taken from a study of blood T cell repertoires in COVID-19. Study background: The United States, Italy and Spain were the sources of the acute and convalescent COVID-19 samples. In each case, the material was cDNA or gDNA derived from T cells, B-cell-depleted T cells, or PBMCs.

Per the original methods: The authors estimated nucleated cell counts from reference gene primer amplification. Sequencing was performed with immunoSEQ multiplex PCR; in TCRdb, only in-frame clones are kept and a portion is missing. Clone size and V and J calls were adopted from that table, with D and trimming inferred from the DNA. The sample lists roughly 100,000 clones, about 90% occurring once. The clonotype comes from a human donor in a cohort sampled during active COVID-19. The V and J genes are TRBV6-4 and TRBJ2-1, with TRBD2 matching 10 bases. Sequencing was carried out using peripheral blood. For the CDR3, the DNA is TGTGCCAGCAGTGTACTAGCGGGAACGGGTGAGCAGTTCTTC. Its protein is CASSVLAGTGEQFF.